Following are 32 T cell receptor beta chains from one sample sequenced in a study of T cells after yellow fever vaccination. A single record per CDR3 protein comes from TCRdb applying MiXCR to the 5' RACE reads. Of about 550,000 distinct CDR3 sequences detected, over 15% appear once; the ten largest clones hold roughly an eighth. Sample: PBMCs, taken 15 days after the yellow fever booster vaccination. The origin of the receptors is a man aged 25-45 years who received the YFV17D yellow fever vaccine.

This clonotype came up a few times. The chain carries TRBV5-1 and TRBJ1-4; the D gene is possibly TRBD1 (6 bases). CDR3 size: 16 residues. Germline V gene lookup returns CDR1 SGHRS and CDR2 YFSETQ. Trimming took 3 bases from V and 4 from J, leaving 16 bases between them. Here the CDR3 DNA reads TGCGCCAGCAGCTATGAACCGACAGGTATTAATGAAAAACTGTTTTTT. It yields the protein CASSYEPTGINEKLFF.

This chain joins TRBV7-2 and TRBJ2-1; 13 bases are shared with TRBD2. The CDR3 has 15 residues. Trimming cost V 2 bases and J 9 bases; bases outside gene matches: 4. Looked up from germline, CDR1 is SGHTA and CDR2 is FQGNSA. CDR3 sequence (DNA): TGTGCCAGCAGCTTACGGACTAGCGGGAGCGGTGAGCAGTTCTTC. Translated, it gives CASSLRTSGSGEQFF.

This clonotype was counted only a few times. The genes are TRBV11-2 and TRBJ2-5; D possibly uses TRBD1 or TRBD2 (5 bases each). The CDR3 totals 17 residues. Germline lookup yields CDR1 SGHAT and CDR2 FQNNGV. The germline V and J ends were trimmed by 4 bases and 4 bases, with 22 bases remaining between them. CDR3 DNA sequence: TGTGCCAGCAGCTGGGGACCTTCTTACGGGATGACAGAGACCCAGTACTTC. Amino acids: CASSWGPSYGMTETQYF.

The rearrangement joins TRBV20-1 to TRBJ2-1; TRBD1 agrees at 8 bases. The CDR3 spans 15 residues. Germline V lookup: CDR1 DFQATT, CDR2 SNEGSKA (reference sequence). The V gene end was trimmed by 2 bases and the J gene end by 0 bases; junction bases not matched to a gene: 3. CDR3 residues: CSARPGTGSYNEQFF. Here the CDR3 DNA reads TGCAGTGCTAGACCTGGGACAGGCTCCTACAATGAGCAGTTCTTC.

This rearrangement joins TRBV3-1 to TRBJ2-5; D is uncertain. The germline V and J ends were trimmed by 4 bases and 3 bases, with 12 bases remaining between them. The CDR3 runs to 14 residues. The germline V gene encodes CDR1 LGHDT and CDR2 YNNKEL (reference sequence). As DNA, the CDR3 is TGTGCCAGCAGCCTTCGGATAGACAAAGAGACCCAGTACTTC. Its protein is CASSLRIDKETQYF.

As regards this clonotype: A single base separates this from a much larger clone, so it may be a read error. The CDR3 nucleotides are TGTGCCAGCAGGACAGGGACCTACGAGCAGTACTTC. As protein: CASRTGTYEQYF. The chain joins TRBV7-2 to TRBJ2-7; 7 nucleotides agree with TRBD1. The CDR3 has 12 amino acids. With 6 bases clipped from V and 2 bases from J, the junction kept 1 base outside the gene matches. CDR1 and CDR2 (germline): SGHTA, FQGNSA.

In nucleotides, the CDR3 is TGCGCCAGCAGCTTTGTGTCAAATCGAAACTATGGCTACACCTTC. This sequence encodes CASSFVSNRNYGYTF. The V gene is TRBV5-1, the J gene TRBJ1-2; D remains unclear. CDR3 length: 15 residues. Germline V gene sequence: CDR1 SGHRS, CDR2 YFSETQ. V was pared by 2 bases and J by 2 bases, with 13 bases between.

The chain joins TRBV24-1 to TRBJ2-6; D might be TRBD1 (5 bases). Trimming removed 5 bases at V and 2 bases at J, with 18 bases between. Germline CDR1 is KGHDR and CDR2 is SFDVKD. This CDR3 comprises 18 residues. CDR3 amino acids: CATSATRSGPTGANVLTF. The CDR3 nucleotides read TGTGCCACCAGTGCTACGAGGTCAGGGCCTACTGGGGCCAACGTCCTGACTTTC.

The chain joins TRBV7-2 to TRBJ2-1; D is uncertain. CDR1 is SGHTA and CDR2 is FQGNSA in the germline V gene. This CDR3 contains 13 residues. V lost 5 bases and J lost 10, with 15 bases in between. For the CDR3, the DNA is TGTGCCAGCAGCCTATATACACTCAACGAGCAGTTCTTC. It codes for CASSLYTLNEQFF.

There are a few counts of this clonotype. The V and J genes are TRBV6-5 and TRBJ1-5, with D unclear. Between the trimmed V and J ends, which lost 9 bases and 5 bases, there was a span of 8 bases. Germline CDR1 and CDR2: MNHEY and SVGAGI. The CDR3 length is 11 residues. The CDR3 region has the DNA TGTGCCAGGACCCCCGATCAGCCCCAGCATTTT. As protein: CARTPDQPQHF.

V usage is TRBV6-5 and J usage is TRBJ2-5, with TRBD2 matching over 8 bases. The CDR3 is made up of 16 amino acids. J lost 5 bases, V lost 2 bases, and 10 bases had no gene match. Germline CDR1 MNHEY, CDR2 SVGAGI. The CDR3 reads CASSYVFAGGRETQYF. In DNA, the CDR3 is TGTGCCAGCAGTTACGTTTTCGCGGGAGGCCGGGAGACCCAGTACTTC.

At least ten counts were recorded for this clonotype. V gene TRBV7-9 combines with J gene TRBJ2-7; TRBD1 or TRBD2 may be the D gene (5 bases each). Germline assignment: CDR1 SEHNR and CDR2 FQNEAQ (reference sequence). V lost 5 bases, J lost 3 bases, and 11 bases lay in between. The CDR3 is 13 residues long. Here the CDR3 reads CASSPRDGYEQYF. CDR3 in DNA: TGTGCCAGCAGCCCAAGGGACGGCTACGAGCAGTACTTC.

This clonotype appeared a few times. The chain has TRBV12-3 or TRBV12-4 and TRBJ2-2; possibly TRBD2 for D (5 bases). Trimming removed 6 bases from V and 5 bases from J, with 10 bases in between. CDR3 length: 13 residues. The CDR3 loop reads CASSDGITGELFF. CDR3 nucleotides: TGTGCCAGCAGCGACGGGATAACCGGGGAGCTGTTTTTT.

This clonotype was counted between two and nine times. The chain recombines TRBV24-1 with TRBJ1-5; maybe TRBD1 (5 bases). The germline CDR1 and CDR2 sequences are KGHDR and SFDVKD. The CDR3 has 16 residues. The V and J ends lost 5 bases and 6 bases respectively, with 19 bases between them. The CDR3 sequence: CATSGPDSSPFQPQHF. CDR3 sequence (DNA): TGTGCCACCAGTGGTCCTGACAGTTCTCCGTTTCAGCCCCAGCATTTT.

The genes are TRBV2 and TRBJ2-3; the D gene could be TRBD1 or TRBD2 (5 bases each). The V gene lost 6 bases and the J gene lost 1 base, with 11 bases spanning the gap. The CDR3 is made up of 14 amino acids. Germline lookup yields CDR1 SNHLY and CDR2 FYNNEI. The CDR3 loop reads CASSRQRGTDTQYF. CDR3 coding DNA: TGTGCCAGCAGCAGACAGAGGGGCACAGATACGCAGTATTTT. The variable domain in full, completed from reference TRBV2 and TRBJ2-3, reads EPEVTQTPSHQVTQMGQEVILRCVPISNHLYFYWYRQILGQKVEFLVSFYNNEISEKSEIFDDQFSVERPDGSNFTLKIRSTKLEDSAMYFCASSRQRGTDTQYFGPGTRLTVL.

This clonotype was observed at least ten times. The gene calls are TRBV6-1 and TRBJ2-3, with TRBD2 matching 14 bases. This CDR3 region has 18 residues. V was pared by 7 bases and J by 0 bases, with 9 bases of the junction left unmatched. Germline V gene lookup returns CDR1 MNHNS and CDR2 SASEGT. The CDR3 protein is CASKRGTSGSPSTDTQYF. In DNA, the CDR3 is TGTGCCAGCAAGCGCGGGACTAGCGGGAGCCCCAGCACAGATACGCAGTATTTT.

The J gene is TRBJ2-5, the V gene TRBV11-1; 11 positions match TRBD2. This CDR3 has 18 amino acids. The V segment lost 4 bases and the J segment 5 bases; nucleotides outside the gene matches: 15. CDR1 is SGHAT, CDR2 FQDESV, per germline (reference sequence). CDR3 in amino acids: CASSSSPGLAEGGETQYF. In DNA, the CDR3 is TGTGCCAGCAGCTCGTCTCCGGGACTAGCGGAGGGGGGTGAGACCCAGTACTTC.

The chain employs TRBV19 and TRBJ2-2, with TRBD1 matching over 10 bases. Germline V gene sequence: CDR1 LNHDA, CDR2 SQIVND (reference sequence). With V trimmed by 4 bases and J by 5 bases, 4 bases remained unmatched. CDR3 size: 15 residues. The CDR3: CASSTRTGGTGELFF. The CDR3 DNA reads as TGTGCCAGTAGTACGCGGACAGGGGGTACCGGGGAGCTGTTTTTT.

J is TRBJ2-5 and V is TRBV6-1, with a weak D call TRBD2 (6 bases). CDR3 size: 14 residues. Trimming shortened V by 6 bases and J by 5 bases, and 16 bases separated the two germline ends. Germline V CDR1 and CDR2: MNHNS, SASEGT. CDR3 DNA: TGTGCCAGCAGAAAGACGGGTAGCGGCGAGACCCAGTACTTC. Translation gives CASRKTGSGETQYF.

This clonotype was seen a handful of times. The chain has TRBV5-4 and TRBJ2-3; 9 bases agree with TRBD2. With V trimmed by 5 bases and J by 6 bases, 10 bases remained unmatched. The CDR3 extends over 15 amino acids. In germline, CDR1 is SGHNT, CDR2 YYREEE (reference sequence). The CDR3: CASSYPGLAYDTQYF. CDR3 nucleotide sequence: TGTGCCAGCAGTTATCCGGGACTAGCATATGATACGCAGTATTTT.

The chain employs TRBV18 and TRBJ2-7; the D is unclear. Germline CDR1 and CDR2: KGHSH and LQKENI. The CDR3 has 14 residues. Deletions cut 2 bases from V and 7 bases from J, with 15 bases between. DNA of the CDR3: TGTGCCAGCTCACCAAGCATGATGGCCAGAGAGCAGTACTTC. Its protein is CASSPSMMAREQYF. Using reference TRBV18 and TRBJ2-7 for the parts outside the CDR3, the full variable domain is NAGVMQNPRHLVRRRGQEARLRCSPMKGHSHVYWYRQLPEEGLKFMVYLQKENIIDESGMPKERFSAEFPKEGPSILRIQQVVRGDSAAYFCASSPSMMAREQYFGPGTRLTVT.

This clonotype was detected a few times. A much larger clone differs from this one at a single base, so this may be a read error. The CDR3 coding sequence is TGTGCCAGCAGCTTACCGGGGGCAGATACGCAGTATTTT. Protein sequence: CASSLPGADTQYF. The chain combines TRBV7-8 with TRBJ2-3, with D maybe TRBD2 (6 bases). The CDR3 has 13 amino acids. Deletions cut 2 bases from V and 4 bases from J, with 7 bases between. The V gene's germline CDR1 is SGHVS and CDR2 FQNEAQ.

The CDR3 DNA is TGCAGTGCTAGAGTCTCTCCGGCCCTAAACATTCAGTACTTC. This codes for CSARVSPALNIQYF. This rearrangement joins TRBV20-1 to TRBJ2-4; unclear D gene. The CDR3 spans 14 residues. CDR1 and CDR2 from the germline V gene are DFQATT and SNEGSKA (reference sequence). The ends were cut back, 1 base at V and 6 bases at J, with 13 bases in the middle.

This chain links TRBV7-9 with TRBJ1-1; D may be TRBD1 (5 bases). The CDR3 runs to 16 residues. Trimming removed 5 bases from V and 2 bases from J, with 18 bases in between. Germline V gene sequence: CDR1 SEHNR, CDR2 FQNEAQ (reference sequence). CDR3 residues: CASSRSRGDGNTEAFF. CDR3 bases: TGTGCCAGCAGCCGTTCGCGGGGCGATGGTAACACTGAAGCTTTCTTT.

The rearrangement uses TRBV27 and TRBJ2-1; 9 bases are shared with TRBD2. Germline CDR1 and CDR2: MNHEY and SMNVEV (reference sequence). The CDR3 is 18 amino acids. Losses at the gene ends were 5 bases for V and 3 bases for J; bases not matched to a gene: 14. The CDR3 nucleotides are TGTGCCAGCAGTACAAAGAAACGAGGACTAGCGTACTACAATGAGCAGTTCTTC. Its translation is CASSTKKRGLAYYNEQFF.

This clonotype was observed at least ten times. This chain joins TRBV29-1 and TRBJ2-1; possibly TRBD2 for D (7 bases). V was cut by 4 bases and J by 4 bases, with 11 bases left in between. The CDR3 has 13 amino acids. Germline loops: CDR1 SQVTM, CDR2 ANQGSEA. The CDR3 coding sequence is TGCAGCGTTGGGAAGGGGGGGTACAATGAGCAGTTCTTC. It translates to CSVGKGGYNEQFF.

The chain recombines TRBV7-8 with TRBJ2-7; D may correspond to TRBD1 or TRBD2 (5 bases each). Trimming cost V 4 bases and J 4 bases, with 23 bases left between them. This CDR3 comprises 17 residues. Germline values: CDR1 SGHVS, CDR2 FQNEAQ. The CDR3 here is CASSSKALGEFRYEQYF. The CDR3 DNA is TGTGCCAGCAGCTCCAAGGCCTTGGGGGAGTTCCGTTACGAGCAGTACTTC.

V gene TRBV12-3 or TRBV12-4 combines with J gene TRBJ2-5; D is possibly TRBD1 or TRBD2 (6 bases each). The CDR3 extends over 14 amino acids. The V gene lost 4 bases and the J gene lost 4 bases, with 13 bases spanning the gap. The chain's CDR3 is CASSSGAGPETQYF. As DNA, the CDR3 is TGTGCCAGCAGTTCGGGGGCAGGGCCAGAGACCCAGTACTTC.

A few counts support this clonotype. The CDR3 loop is CASSRDEARAYEQYF. The CDR3 nucleotides are TGCGCCAGCAGCCGGGACGAAGCCCGAGCCTACGAGCAGTACTTC. The V call is TRBV4-1, the J call TRBJ2-7, with D perhaps given as TRBD1 or TRBD2 (5 bases each). V was clipped by 4 bases and J by 2 bases, with 15 bases between them. The germline CDR1 and CDR2 sequences are MGHRA and YSYEKL. The CDR3 has 15 amino acids.

The V gene is TRBV19, the J gene TRBJ1-4, with no clear D. The V end was cut by 7 bases, the J end by 5 bases, with 11 bases between. CDR1 is LNHDA and CDR2 is SQIVND in the germline V gene (reference sequence). CDR3 size: 13 residues. CDR3 in DNA: TGTGCCAGTAATTTACGCCGGAATGAAAAACTGTTTTTT. Translation: CASNLRRNEKLFF. The variable domain in full, completed from reference TRBV19 and TRBJ1-4, reads DGGITQSPKYLFRKEGQNVTLSCEQNLNHDAMYWYRQDPGQGLRLIYYSQIVNDFQKGDIAEGYSVSREKKESFPLTVTSAQKNPTAFYLCASNLRRNEKLFFGSGTQLSVL.

This clonotype was counted a few times. The J gene is TRBJ2-3, the V gene TRBV25-1, with 8 bases lining up with TRBD1. V trimming: 4 bases; J trimming: 5 bases; junction bases outside the gene matches: 2. The CDR3 is 13 amino acids. CDR1 is MGHDK and CDR2 is SYGVNS in the germline V gene. The CDR3 spells CASSGTGRDTQYF. The DNA of the CDR3 is TGTGCCAGCAGTGGGACAGGGAGAGATACGCAGTATTTT.

This chain links TRBV20-1 with TRBJ2-5, with D tentatively TRBD2 (5 bases). Trimming took 6 bases from V and 2 from J, leaving 13 bases between them. The CDR3 length is 13 residues. Germline CDR1 DFQATT, CDR2 SNEGSKA (reference sequence). CDR3 sequence: CSAPGSLQETQYF. CDR3 bases: TGCAGTGCCCCTGGGAGTTTACAAGAGACCCAGTACTTC.